This T cell receptor beta chain was observed in a study of CD8 T cells in Susac syndrome. Reverse transcription of about 0.45 to 1 ug RNA was carried out with random hexamers. TCRdb re-called the immunoSEQ multiplex PCR reads through MiXCR, storing one row per CDR3 protein. The sample carries 200,000 or so distinct CDR3 sequences, approximately 95% recorded once. The CDR3 has 16 amino acids. V was pared by 5 bases and J by 4 bases, with 7 bases of the junction left unmatched. This clonotype has a handful of counts. V is TRBV12-3 or TRBV12-4 and J is TRBJ2-5; 13 nucleotides line up with TRBD2. The sequenced sample consisted of CD8+ T cells from PBMCs. This clonotype originated in a human donor with Susac syndrome. CDR3 sequence: CASSPRTSGSGETQYF. In nucleotides, the CDR3 is TGTGCCAGCAGTCCCAGGACTAGCGGGAGCGGAGAGACCCAGTACTTC.